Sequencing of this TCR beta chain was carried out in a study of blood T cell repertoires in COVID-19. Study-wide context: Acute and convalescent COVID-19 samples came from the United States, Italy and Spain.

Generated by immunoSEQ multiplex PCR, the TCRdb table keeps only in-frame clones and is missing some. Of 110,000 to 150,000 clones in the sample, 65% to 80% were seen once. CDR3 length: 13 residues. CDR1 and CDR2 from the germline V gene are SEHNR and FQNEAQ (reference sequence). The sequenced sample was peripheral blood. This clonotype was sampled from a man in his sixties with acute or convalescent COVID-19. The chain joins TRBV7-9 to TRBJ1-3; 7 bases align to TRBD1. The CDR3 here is CATQGTIINTIYF. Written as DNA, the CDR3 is TGTGCGACACAGGGGACAATCATAAACACCATATATTTT. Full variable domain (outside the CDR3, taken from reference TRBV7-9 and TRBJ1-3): DTGVSQNPRHKITKRGQNVTFRCDPISEHNRLYWYRQTLGQGPEFLTYFQNEAQLEKSRLLSDRFSAERPKGSFSTLEIQRTEQGDSAMYLCATQGTIINTIYFGEGSWLTVV.